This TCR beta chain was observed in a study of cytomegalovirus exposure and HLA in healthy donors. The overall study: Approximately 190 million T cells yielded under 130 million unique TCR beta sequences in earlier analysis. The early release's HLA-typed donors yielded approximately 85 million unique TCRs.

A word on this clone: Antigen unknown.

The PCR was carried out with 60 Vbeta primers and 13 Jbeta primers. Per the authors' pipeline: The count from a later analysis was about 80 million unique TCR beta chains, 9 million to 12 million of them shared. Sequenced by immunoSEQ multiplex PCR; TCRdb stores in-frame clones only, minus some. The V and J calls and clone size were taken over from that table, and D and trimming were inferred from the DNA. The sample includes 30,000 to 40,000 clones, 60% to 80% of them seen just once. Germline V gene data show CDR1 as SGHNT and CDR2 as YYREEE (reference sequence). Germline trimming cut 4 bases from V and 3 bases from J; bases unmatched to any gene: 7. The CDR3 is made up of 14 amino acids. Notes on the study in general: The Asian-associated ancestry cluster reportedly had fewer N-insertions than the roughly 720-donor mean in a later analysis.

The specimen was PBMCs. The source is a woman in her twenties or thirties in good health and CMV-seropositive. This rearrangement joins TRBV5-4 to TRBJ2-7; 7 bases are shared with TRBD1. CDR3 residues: CASSQPGQHYEQYF. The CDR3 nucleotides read TGTGCCAGCAGCCAACCGGGACAGCACTACGAGCAGTACTTC. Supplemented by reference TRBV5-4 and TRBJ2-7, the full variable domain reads ETGVTQSPTHLIKTRGQQVTLRCSSQSGHNTVSWYQQALGQGPQFIFQYYREEENGRGNFPPRFSGLQFPNYSSELNVNALELDDSALYLCASSQPGQHYEQYFGPGTRLTVT.